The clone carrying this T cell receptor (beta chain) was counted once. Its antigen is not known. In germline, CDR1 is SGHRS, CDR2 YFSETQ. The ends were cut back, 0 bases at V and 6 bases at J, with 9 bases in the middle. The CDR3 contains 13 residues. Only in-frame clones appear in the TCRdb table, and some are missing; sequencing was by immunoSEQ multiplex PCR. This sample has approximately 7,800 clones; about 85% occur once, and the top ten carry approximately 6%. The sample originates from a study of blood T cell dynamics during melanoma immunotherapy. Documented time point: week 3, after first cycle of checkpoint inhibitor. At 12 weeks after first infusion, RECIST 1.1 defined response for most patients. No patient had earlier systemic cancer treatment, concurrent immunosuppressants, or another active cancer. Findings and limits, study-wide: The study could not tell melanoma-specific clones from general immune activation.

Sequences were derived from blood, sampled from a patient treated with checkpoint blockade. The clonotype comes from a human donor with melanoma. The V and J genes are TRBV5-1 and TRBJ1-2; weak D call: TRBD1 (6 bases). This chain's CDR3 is CASSLDRADGYTF. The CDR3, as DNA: TGCGCCAGCAGCTTGGACAGGGCGGATGGCTACACCTTC.